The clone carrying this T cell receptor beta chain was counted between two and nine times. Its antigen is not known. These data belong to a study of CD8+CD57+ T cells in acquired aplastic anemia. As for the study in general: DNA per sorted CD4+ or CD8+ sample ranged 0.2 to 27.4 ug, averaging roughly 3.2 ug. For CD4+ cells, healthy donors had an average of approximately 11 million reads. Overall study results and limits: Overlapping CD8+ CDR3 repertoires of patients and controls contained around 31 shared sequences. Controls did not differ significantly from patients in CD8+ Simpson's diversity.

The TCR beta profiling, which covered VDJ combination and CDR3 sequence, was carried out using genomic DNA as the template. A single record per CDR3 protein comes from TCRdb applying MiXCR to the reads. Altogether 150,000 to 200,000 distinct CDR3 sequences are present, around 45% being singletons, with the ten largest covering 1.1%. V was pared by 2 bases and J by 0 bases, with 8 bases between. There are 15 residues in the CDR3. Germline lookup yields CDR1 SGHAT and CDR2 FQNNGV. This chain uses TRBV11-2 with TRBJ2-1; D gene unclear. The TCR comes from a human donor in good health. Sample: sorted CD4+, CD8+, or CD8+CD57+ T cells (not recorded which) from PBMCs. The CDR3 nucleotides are TGTGCCAGCAGCTTATCCCTCTTCTCCTACAATGAGCAGTTCTTC. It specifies CASSLSLFSYNEQFF.